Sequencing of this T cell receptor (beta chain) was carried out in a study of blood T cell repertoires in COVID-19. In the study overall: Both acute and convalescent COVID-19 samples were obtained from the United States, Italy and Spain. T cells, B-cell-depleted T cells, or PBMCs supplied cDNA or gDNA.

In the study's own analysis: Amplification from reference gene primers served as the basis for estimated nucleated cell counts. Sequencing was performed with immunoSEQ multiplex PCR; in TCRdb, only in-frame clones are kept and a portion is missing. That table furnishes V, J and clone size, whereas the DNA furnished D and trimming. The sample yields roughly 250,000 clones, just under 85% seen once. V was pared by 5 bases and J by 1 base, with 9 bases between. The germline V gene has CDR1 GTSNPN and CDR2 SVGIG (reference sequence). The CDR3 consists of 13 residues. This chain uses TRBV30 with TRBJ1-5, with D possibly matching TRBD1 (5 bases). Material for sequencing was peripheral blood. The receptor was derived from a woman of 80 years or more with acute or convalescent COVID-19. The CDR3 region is CAWDTGSNQPQHF. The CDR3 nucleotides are TGTGCCTGGGACACAGGAAGCAATCAGCCCCAGCATTTT.